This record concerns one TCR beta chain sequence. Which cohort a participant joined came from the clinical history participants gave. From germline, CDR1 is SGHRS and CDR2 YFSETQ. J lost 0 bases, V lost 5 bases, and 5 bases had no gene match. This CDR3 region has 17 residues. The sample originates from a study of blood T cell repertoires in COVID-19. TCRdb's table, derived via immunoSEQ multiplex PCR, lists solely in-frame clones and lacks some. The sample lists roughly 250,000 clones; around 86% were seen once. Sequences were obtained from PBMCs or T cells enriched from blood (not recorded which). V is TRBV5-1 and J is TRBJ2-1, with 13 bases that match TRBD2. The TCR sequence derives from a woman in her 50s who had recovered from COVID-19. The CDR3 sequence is CASSGLAGVGSYNEQFF. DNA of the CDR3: TGCGCCAGCAGTGGACTAGCGGGAGTAGGCTCCTACAATGAGCAGTTCTTC.